This T cell receptor beta chain comes out of a study of blood T cell repertoires in COVID-19. Study at large: The study drew acute and convalescent COVID-19 samples from the United States, Italy and Spain. The cDNA or gDNA used as material had been derived from T cells, B-cell-depleted T cells, or PBMCs.

CDR1 is SNHLY and CDR2 is FYNNEI in the germline V gene. The length of the CDR3 is 15 residues. V dropped 4 bases and J dropped 8; count of bases not matched to a gene: 10. Under the authors' procedure: The authors estimated nucleated cell counts from reference gene primer amplification. Data came from immunoSEQ multiplex PCR; TCRdb stores just in-frame clones and leaves some out. V and J calls plus clone size are reproduced from that table; the DNA served to infer D and trimming. The sample includes about 150,000 clones, around 87% of them seen just once. The chain carries TRBV2 and TRBJ2-7, with TRBD2 matching over 11 bases. The sample taken for sequencing was peripheral blood. This clonotype originated in a woman aged 60-75 years with active COVID-19. The CDR3: CASSAGLAAQGQQYF. For the CDR3, the DNA is TGTGCCAGCAGTGCGGGACTAGCGGCCCAGGGGCAGCAGTACTTC.